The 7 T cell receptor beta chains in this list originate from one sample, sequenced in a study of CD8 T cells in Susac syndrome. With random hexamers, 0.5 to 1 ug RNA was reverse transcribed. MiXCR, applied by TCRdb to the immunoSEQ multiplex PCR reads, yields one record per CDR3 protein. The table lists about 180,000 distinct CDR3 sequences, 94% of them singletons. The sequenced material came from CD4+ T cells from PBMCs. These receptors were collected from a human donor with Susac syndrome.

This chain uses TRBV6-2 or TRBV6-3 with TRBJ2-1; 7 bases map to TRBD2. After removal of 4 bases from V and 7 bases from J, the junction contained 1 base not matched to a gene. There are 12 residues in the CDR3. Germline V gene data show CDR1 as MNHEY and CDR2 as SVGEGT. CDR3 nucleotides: TGTGCCAGCAGTTGGGGAGGGAATGAGCAGTTCTTC. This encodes CASSWGGNEQFF.

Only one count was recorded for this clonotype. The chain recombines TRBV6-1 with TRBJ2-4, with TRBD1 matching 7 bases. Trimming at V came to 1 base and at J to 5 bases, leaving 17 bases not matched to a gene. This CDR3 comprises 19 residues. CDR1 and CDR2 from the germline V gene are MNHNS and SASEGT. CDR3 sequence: CASSEEDRTGSVHENIQYF. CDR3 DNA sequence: TGTGCCAGCAGTGAAGAAGACAGGACAGGATCGGTGCATGAAAACATTCAGTACTTC.

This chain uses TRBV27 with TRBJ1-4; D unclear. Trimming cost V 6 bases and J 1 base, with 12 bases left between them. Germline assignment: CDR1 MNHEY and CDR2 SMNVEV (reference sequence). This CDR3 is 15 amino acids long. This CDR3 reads CASRSLKGTNEKLFF. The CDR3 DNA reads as TGTGCCAGCAGGTCCTTGAAAGGAACTAATGAAAAACTGTTTTTT.

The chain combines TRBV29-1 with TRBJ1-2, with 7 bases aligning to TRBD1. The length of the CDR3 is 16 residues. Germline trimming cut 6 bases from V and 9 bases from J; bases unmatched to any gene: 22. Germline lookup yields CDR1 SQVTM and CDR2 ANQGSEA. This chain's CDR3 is CSVCLIPGQSPGSYTF. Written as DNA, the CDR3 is TGCAGCGTCTGCCTCATACCGGGACAGTCTCCAGGCAGCTACACCTTC.

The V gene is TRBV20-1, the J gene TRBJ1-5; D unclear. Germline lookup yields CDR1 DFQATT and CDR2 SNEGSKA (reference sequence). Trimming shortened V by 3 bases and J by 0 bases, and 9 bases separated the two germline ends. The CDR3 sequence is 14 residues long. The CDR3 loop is CSARMPGSNQPQHF. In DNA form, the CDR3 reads TGCAGTGCTAGGATGCCCGGTAGCAATCAGCCCCAGCATTTT.

The CDR3 loop reads CASSKVGETQYF. The CDR3 DNA is TGTGCCAGCAGTAAGGTGGGGGAGACCCAGTACTTC. The chain joins TRBV27 to TRBJ2-5; D is uncertain. V was pared by 5 bases and J by 5 bases, with 9 bases between. Per germline, CDR1 MNHEY and CDR2 SMNVEV (reference sequence). The CDR3 consists of 12 residues.

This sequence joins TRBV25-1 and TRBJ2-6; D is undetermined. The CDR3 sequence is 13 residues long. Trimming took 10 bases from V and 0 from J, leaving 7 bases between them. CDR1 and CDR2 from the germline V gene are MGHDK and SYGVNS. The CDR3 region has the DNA TGTGCCATCCTTAACTCTGGGGCCAACGTCCTGACTTTC. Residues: CAILNSGANVLTF.